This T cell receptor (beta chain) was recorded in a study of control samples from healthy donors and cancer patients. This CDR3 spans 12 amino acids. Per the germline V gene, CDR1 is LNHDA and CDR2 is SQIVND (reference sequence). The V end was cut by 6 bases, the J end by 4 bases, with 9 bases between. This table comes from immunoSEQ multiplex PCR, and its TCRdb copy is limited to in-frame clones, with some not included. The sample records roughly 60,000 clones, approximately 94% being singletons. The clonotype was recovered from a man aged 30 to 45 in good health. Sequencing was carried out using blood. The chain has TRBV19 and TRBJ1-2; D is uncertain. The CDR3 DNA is TGTGCCAGTAGCAGGACCCTCTATGGCTACACCTTC. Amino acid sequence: CASSRTLYGYTF.